These 18 T cell receptor beta chains share one sample of origin, sequenced in a study of blood T cells in healthy people across ages (dated by TCRdb to 2015 to 2017). Libraries were made using 5' RACE. TCRdb names Illumina HiSeq 2500 as the instrument used. A second roughly 6 to 12 cycle PCR used a sample-barcoded 5' primer and a J-beta primer mix. TCRdb passed the public sequencing reads through fastp at Q25 and MiXCR, retaining productive beta sequences. Entries are consolidated by CDR3 protein sequence, retaining the most common genes and DNA. This sample gives about 1,400,000 distinct CDR3 sequences in total; around 55% of them show up just once. The ten largest clones represent roughly 6.3% of the sample. The sequenced sample consisted of blood. These receptors originate from a man aged 18 to 29 in good health.

This clonotype was observed a handful of times. The J gene is TRBJ1-2, the V gene TRBV4-1; TRBD1 aligns across 8 bases. The germline V gene encodes CDR1 MGHRA and CDR2 YSYEKL. V gave up 4 bases and J gave up 4 bases; unmatched junction bases: 8. This CDR3 has 15 residues. The CDR3: CASSLSGQGRYGYTF. The DNA for the CDR3 is TGCGCCAGCAGCCTAAGTGGACAGGGACGCTATGGCTACACCTTC.

The V call is TRBV7-9, the J call TRBJ1-6; D remains unclear. V was shortened by 9 bases and J by 0 bases, with 12 bases between the two germline ends. CDR1 and CDR2 from the germline V gene are SEHNR and FQNEAQ (reference sequence). This CDR3 contains 15 residues. The CDR3 DNA reads as TGTGCCAGTGCCCGGTTGGGCTCCTATAATTCACCCCTCCACTTT. Amino acid sequence: CASARLGSYNSPLHF.

This clonotype was observed a few times. The CDR3 nucleotides are TGTGCCAGCAGCATTTCTCCGGGGTACACAGATACGCAGTATTTT. Translated: CASSISPGYTDTQYF. This chain connects TRBV5-5 to TRBJ2-3; weak D call: TRBD2 (5 bases). The CDR3 loop spans 15 amino acids. V was shortened by 4 bases and J by 2 bases, with 14 bases between the two germline ends. Germline lookup yields CDR1 SGHKS and CDR2 YYEKEE (reference sequence).

The chain has TRBV5-1 and TRBJ2-5; no clear D gene. Trimming shortened V by 1 base and J by 1 base, and 14 bases separated the two germline ends. Germline V gives CDR1 SGHRS, CDR2 YFSETQ. The CDR3 is made up of 16 amino acids. CDR3 residues: CASSLTVSRSQETQYF. CDR3 nucleotides: TGCGCCAGCAGCTTGACCGTTTCGCGGTCCCAAGAGACCCAGTACTTC.

The V and J genes are TRBV5-1 and TRBJ2-4; 8 bases agree with TRBD1. With V trimmed by 4 bases and J by 6 bases, 12 bases remained unmatched. This CDR3 is 16 amino acids long. Germline values: CDR1 SGHRS, CDR2 YFSETQ. Written as DNA, the CDR3 is TGCGCCAGCAGCAATGGACAGGGAGCTCACGGAAACATTCAGTACTTC. The encoded protein is CASSNGQGAHGNIQYF.

This clonotype was observed once. This CDR3 is CASTGQGYYGYTF. Here the CDR3 DNA reads TGTGCCAGCACCGGACAGGGCTACTATGGCTACACCTTC. The chain is built from TRBV2 and TRBJ1-2; 8 nucleotides line up with TRBD1. CDR1 and CDR2 from the germline V gene are SNHLY and FYNNEI. The CDR3 spans 13 residues. V was clipped by 7 bases and J by 3 bases; unmatched bases: 4. Using reference TRBV2 and TRBJ1-2 for the parts outside the CDR3, the full variable domain is EPEVTQTPSHQVTQMGQEVILRCVPISNHLYFYWYRQILGQKVEFLVSFYNNEISEKSEIFDDQFSVERPDGSNFTLKIRSTKLEDSAMYFCASTGQGYYGYTFGSGTRLTVV.

This sequence joins TRBV20-1 and TRBJ2-7; TRBD1 aligns across 8 bases. CDR3 size: 14 residues. CDR1 DFQATT and CDR2 SNEGSKA come from the germline V gene (reference sequence). V was clipped by 3 bases and J by 3 bases; unmatched bases: 7. The CDR3 region is CSARDRENNYEQYF. The CDR3 nucleotides read TGCAGTGCTAGGGACAGGGAAAATAACTACGAGCAGTACTTC.

This clonotype was seen just once. V usage is TRBV4-1 and J usage is TRBJ2-3, with D possibly matching TRBD2 (5 bases). The CDR3 runs to 15 residues. The V end lost 3 bases, the J end lost 8 bases, and 18 bases lay between the germline ends. CDR1 is MGHRA and CDR2 is YSYEKL in the germline V gene. Written as DNA, the CDR3 is TGCGCCAGCAGCCAGAGCGGTACTTATTCGGGTACGCAGTATTTT. Translating gives CASSQSGTYSGTQYF.

This chain links TRBV6-5 with TRBJ2-5, with TRBD2 identical over 7 bases. The V and J ends lost 6 bases and 9 bases, in that order; junction bases with no gene match: 16. The CDR3 is 15 residues long. The germline V gene encodes CDR1 MNHEY and CDR2 SVGAGI. The CDR3 is CASRKLRDYAGAQYF. The CDR3 DNA follows: TGTGCCAGCAGAAAACTCCGGGACTATGCGGGGGCCCAGTACTTC.

The genes are TRBV7-2 and TRBJ2-1; unclear D gene. CDR3 length: 12 residues. Trimming took 8 bases from V and 8 from J, leaving 13 bases between them. In germline, CDR1 is SGHTA, CDR2 FQGNSA. CDR3 amino acids: CASASGRYEQFF. The CDR3, as DNA: TGTGCCAGCGCTTCTGGCCGCTATGAGCAGTTCTTC. Based on the CDR3 plus reference TRBV7-2 and TRBJ2-1, the full variable domain is GAGVSQSPSNKVTEKGKDVELRCDPISGHTALYWYRQSLGQGLEFLIYFQGNSAPDKSGLPSDRFSAERTGGSVSTLTIQRTQQEDSAVYLCASASGRYEQFFGPGTRLTVL.

The CDR3 sequence is CASSLSSGRFSTDTQYF. The CDR3 nucleotides read TGTGCCAGCAGTTTATCTAGCGGGAGGTTTAGCACAGATACGCAGTATTTT. The rearrangement uses TRBV27 and TRBJ2-3, with TRBD2 matching 10 bases. Germline loops: CDR1 MNHEY, CDR2 SMNVEV (reference sequence). CDR3 length: 17 residues. V dropped 0 bases and J dropped 0; count of bases not matched to a gene: 3.

This chain uses TRBV28 with TRBJ2-1; 8 bases line up with TRBD1. This CDR3 region has 15 residues. Germline V CDR1 and CDR2: MDHEN, SYDVKM. V lost 5 bases to trimming and J lost 2 bases; unmatched junction nucleotides: 5. For the CDR3, the DNA is TGTGCCAGCAGTCAGACAGGGGTCCCCTACAATGAGCAGTTCTTC. This translates into CASSQTGVPYNEQFF.

The V and J genes are TRBV10-2 and TRBJ2-4, with D unresolved. V lost 4 bases and J lost 0, with 13 bases in between. The length of the CDR3 is 16 residues. Germline V CDR1 and CDR2: WSHSY, SAAADI. The CDR3 region is CASSGGKNLAKNIQYF. The DNA for the CDR3 is TGCGCCAGCAGTGGGGGAAAGAACCTAGCCAAAAACATTCAGTACTTC.

The rearrangement links TRBV7-9 to TRBJ2-7; D may be TRBD2 (7 bases). The germline V gene encodes CDR1 SEHNR and CDR2 FQNEAQ (reference sequence). Trimming stripped 7 bases from V and 3 bases from J, with 19 bases between. The CDR3 is 15 amino acids. CDR3 amino acids: CASTPPGGLDYEQYF. The CDR3 coding sequence is TGTGCCAGCACCCCGCCGGGGGGCCTAGACTACGAGCAGTACTTC.

In its sample, this clonotype was seen a few times. This rearrangement joins TRBV10-3 to TRBJ1-2; no reliable D call. V lost 4 bases, J lost 0 bases, and 12 bases lay in between. Germline CDR1 reads ENHRY; CDR2 reads SYGVKD. This CDR3 has 15 residues. Here the CDR3 DNA reads TGTGCCATCAGTGCACCAGAGAGAGCTAACTATGGCTACACCTTC. Encoded protein: CAISAPERANYGYTF.

The rearrangement uses TRBV6-2 or TRBV6-3 and TRBJ1-1; D is perhaps TRBD1 (6 bases). The CDR3 covers 19 residues. Germline assignment: CDR1 MNHEY and CDR2 SVGEGT. Trimming removed 2 bases from V and 3 bases from J, with 25 bases in between. The DNA of the CDR3 is TGTGCCAGCAGTTACGTCTTCGGGGGCCCCCCAGGCCGTTACACTGAAGCTTTCTTT. Translated: CASSYVFGGPPGRYTEAFF.

This clonotype occurred a few times. This sequence joins TRBV7-2 and TRBJ2-4, with TRBD1 matching over 9 bases. The DNA matches TRBJ2-7 better at its end, which makes the J call doubtful. From germline, CDR1 is SGHTA and CDR2 FQGNSA. This CDR3 spans 18 amino acids. The CDR3 region is CASSLPSQPGQGSYEQYF. CDR3 in DNA: TGTGCCAGCAGCTTACCCTCTCAGCCGGGACAGGGCTCCTACGAGCAGTACTTC.

This clonotype has more than one count but fewer than ten. The chain recombines TRBV2 with TRBJ2-7, with TRBD1 identical over 7 bases. With 3 bases clipped from V and 0 bases from J, the junction kept 5 bases outside the gene matches. The CDR3 sequence is 15 residues long. Looked up from germline, CDR1 is SNHLY and CDR2 is FYNNEI. The CDR3 loop is CASSEDRDSSYEQYF. Here the CDR3 DNA reads TGTGCCAGCAGTGAGGACCGGGACAGCTCCTACGAGCAGTACTTC.